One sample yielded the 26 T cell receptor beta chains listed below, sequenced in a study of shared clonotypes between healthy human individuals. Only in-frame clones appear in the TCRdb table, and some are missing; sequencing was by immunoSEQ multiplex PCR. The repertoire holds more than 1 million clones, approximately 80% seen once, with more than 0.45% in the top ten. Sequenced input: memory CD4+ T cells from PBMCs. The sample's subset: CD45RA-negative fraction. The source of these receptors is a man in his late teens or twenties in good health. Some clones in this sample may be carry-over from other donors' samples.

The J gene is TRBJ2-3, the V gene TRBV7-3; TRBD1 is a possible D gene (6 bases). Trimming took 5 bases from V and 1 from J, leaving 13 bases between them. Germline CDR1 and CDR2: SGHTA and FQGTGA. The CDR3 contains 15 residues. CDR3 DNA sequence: TGTGCCAGCAGCCTCACAGGGTATCGCACAGATACGCAGTATTTT. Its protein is CASSLTGYRTDTQYF.

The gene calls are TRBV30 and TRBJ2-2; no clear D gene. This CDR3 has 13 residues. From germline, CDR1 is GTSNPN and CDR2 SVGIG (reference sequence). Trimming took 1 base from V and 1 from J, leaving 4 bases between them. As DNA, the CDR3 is TGTGCCTGGAGTGGGAGGAACACCGGGGAGCTGTTTTTT. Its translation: CAWSGRNTGELFF. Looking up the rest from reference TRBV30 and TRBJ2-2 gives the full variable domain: SQTIHQWPATLVQPVGSPLSLECTVEGTSNPNLYWYRQAAGRGLQLLFYSVGIGQISSEVPQNLSASRPQDRQFILSSKKLLLSDSGFYLCAWSGRNTGELFFGEGSRLTVL.

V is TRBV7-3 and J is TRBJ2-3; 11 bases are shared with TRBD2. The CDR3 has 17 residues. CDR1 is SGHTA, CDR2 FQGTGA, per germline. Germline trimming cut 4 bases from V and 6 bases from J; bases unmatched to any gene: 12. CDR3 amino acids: CASSSGLAGRGGDTQYF. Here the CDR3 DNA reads TGTGCCAGCAGCTCCGGACTAGCGGGCCGTGGGGGGGATACGCAGTATTTT.

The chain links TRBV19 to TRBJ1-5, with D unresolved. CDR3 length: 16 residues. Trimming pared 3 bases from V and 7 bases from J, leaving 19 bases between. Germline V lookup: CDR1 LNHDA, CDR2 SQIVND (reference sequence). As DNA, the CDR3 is TGTGCCAGTAGTATCACCCCGGGGAGGCTTGAGCAGCCCCAGCATTTT. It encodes CASSITPGRLEQPQHF.

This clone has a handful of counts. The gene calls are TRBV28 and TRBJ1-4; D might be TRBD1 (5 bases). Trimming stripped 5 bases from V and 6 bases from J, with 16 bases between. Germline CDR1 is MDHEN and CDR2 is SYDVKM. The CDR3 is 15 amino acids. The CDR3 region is CASSPGAAGDEKLFF. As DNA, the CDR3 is TGTGCCAGCAGTCCCGGGGCGGCTGGAGATGAAAAACTGTTTTTT. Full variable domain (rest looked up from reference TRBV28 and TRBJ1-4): DVKVTQSSRYLVKRTGEKVFLECVQDMDHENMFWYRQDPGLGLRLIYFSYDVKMKEKGDIPEGYSVSREKKERFSLILESASTNQTSMYLCASSPGAAGDEKLFFGSGTQLSVL.

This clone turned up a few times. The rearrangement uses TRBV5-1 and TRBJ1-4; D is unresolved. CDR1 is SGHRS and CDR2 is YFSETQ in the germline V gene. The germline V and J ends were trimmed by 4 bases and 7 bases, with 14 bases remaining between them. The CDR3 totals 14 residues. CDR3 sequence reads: CASSQEGMGEKLFF. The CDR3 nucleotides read TGCGCCAGCAGCCAGGAAGGGATGGGTGAAAAACTGTTTTTT.

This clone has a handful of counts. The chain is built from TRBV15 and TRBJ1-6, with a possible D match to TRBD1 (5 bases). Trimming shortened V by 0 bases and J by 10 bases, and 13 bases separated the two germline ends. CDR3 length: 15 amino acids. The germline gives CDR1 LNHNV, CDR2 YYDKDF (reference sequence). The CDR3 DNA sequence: TGTGCCACCAGCAGAGATCAAGGGGCCGGATCACCCCTCCACTTT. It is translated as CATSRDQGAGSPLHF.

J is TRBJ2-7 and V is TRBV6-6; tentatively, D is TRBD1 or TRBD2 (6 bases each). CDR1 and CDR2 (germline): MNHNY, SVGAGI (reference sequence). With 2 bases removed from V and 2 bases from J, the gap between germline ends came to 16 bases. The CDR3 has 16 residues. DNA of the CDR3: TGTGCCAGCAGTTACCAGACAGGTCCGGGGGCCTACGAGCAGTACTTC. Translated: CASSYQTGPGAYEQYF.

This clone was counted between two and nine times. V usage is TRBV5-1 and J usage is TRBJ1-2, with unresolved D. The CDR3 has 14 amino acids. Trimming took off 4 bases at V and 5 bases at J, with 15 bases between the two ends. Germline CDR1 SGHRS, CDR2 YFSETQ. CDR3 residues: CASSPQVMKYGYTF. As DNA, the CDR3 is TGCGCCAGCAGCCCCCAGGTTATGAAATATGGCTACACCTTC. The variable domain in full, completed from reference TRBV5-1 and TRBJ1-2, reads KAGVTQTPRYLIKTRGQQVTLSCSPISGHRSVSWYQQTPGQGLQFLFEYFSETQRNKGNFPGRFSGRQFSNSRSEMNVSTLELGDSALYLCASSPQVMKYGYTFGSGTRLTVV.

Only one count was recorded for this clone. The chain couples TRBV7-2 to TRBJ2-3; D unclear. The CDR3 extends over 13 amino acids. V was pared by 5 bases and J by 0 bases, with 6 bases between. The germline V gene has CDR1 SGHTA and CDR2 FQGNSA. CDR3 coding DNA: TGTGCCAGCAGCCGCGGCAGCACAGATACGCAGTATTTT. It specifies CASSRGSTDTQYF.

This CDR3 reads CASSSRTSGGHGGELFF. The CDR3 region has the DNA TGTGCCAGCAGCTCCCGGACTAGCGGGGGGCATGGCGGGGAGCTGTTTTTT. J is TRBJ2-2 and V is TRBV7-2; 14 bases map to TRBD2. The germline V gene encodes CDR1 SGHTA and CDR2 FQGNSA. The junction had 8 bases not matched to a gene; V was cut back by 4 bases and J by 7 bases. The CDR3 covers 17 residues.

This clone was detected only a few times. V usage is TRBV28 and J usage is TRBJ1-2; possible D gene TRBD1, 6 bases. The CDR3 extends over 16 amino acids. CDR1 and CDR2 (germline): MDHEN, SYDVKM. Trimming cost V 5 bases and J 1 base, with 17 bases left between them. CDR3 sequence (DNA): TGTGCCAGCAGTACTCCAGGGATAGGGGGTAACTATGGCTACACCTTC. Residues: CASSTPGIGGNYGYTF.

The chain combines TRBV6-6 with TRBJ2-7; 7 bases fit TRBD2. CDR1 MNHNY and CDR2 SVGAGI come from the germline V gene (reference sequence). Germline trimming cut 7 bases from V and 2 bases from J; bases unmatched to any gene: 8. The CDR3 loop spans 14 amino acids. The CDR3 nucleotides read TGTGCCAGCACTCGGGGGGTGGGTACCTACGAGCAGTACTTC. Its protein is CASTRGVGTYEQYF.

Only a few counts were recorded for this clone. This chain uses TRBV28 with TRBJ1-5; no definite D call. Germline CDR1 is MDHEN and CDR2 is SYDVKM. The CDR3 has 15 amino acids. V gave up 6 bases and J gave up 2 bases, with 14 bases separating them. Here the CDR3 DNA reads TGTGCCAGCAGCCCAGCGGTGGAGCGCAATCAGCCCCAGCATTTT. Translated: CASSPAVERNQPQHF.

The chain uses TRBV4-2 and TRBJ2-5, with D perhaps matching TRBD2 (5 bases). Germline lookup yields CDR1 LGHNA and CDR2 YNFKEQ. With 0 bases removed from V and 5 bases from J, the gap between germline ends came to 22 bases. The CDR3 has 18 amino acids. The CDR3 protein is CASSQEGPGNPYRETQYF. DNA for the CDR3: TGTGCCAGCAGCCAAGAAGGCCCCGGGAACCCCTATAGGGAGACCCAGTACTTC.

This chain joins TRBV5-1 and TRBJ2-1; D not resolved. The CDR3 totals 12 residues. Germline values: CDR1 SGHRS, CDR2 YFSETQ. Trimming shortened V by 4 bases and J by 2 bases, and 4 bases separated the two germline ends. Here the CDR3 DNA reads TGCGCCAGCAGCGGACCCTACAATGAGCAGTTCTTC. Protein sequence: CASSGPYNEQFF.

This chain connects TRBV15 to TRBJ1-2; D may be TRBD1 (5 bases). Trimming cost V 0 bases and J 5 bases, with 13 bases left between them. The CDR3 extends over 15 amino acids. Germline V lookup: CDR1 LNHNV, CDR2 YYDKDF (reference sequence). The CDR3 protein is CATSRDRSRAYGYTF. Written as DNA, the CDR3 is TGTGCCACCAGCAGAGATCGGTCCAGGGCTTATGGCTACACCTTC.

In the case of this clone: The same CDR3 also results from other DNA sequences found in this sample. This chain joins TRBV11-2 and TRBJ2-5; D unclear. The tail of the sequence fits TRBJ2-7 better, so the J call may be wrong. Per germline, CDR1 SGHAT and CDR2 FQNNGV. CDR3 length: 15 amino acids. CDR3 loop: CASSLSRVESYEQYF. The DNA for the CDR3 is TGTGCCAGCAGCTTAAGCCGGGTAGAGAGCTACGAGCAGTACTTC.

The CDR3 sequence: CASSTRGQGLTEAFF. The CDR3 nucleotides read TGTGCCAGTTCCACCCGGGGACAGGGGTTGACTGAAGCTTTCTTT. The chain recombines TRBV18 with TRBJ1-1, with 10 bases matching TRBD1. V lost 9 bases to trimming and J lost 5 bases; unmatched junction nucleotides: 12. Germline V gene lookup returns CDR1 KGHSH and CDR2 LQKENI. The CDR3 spans 15 residues.

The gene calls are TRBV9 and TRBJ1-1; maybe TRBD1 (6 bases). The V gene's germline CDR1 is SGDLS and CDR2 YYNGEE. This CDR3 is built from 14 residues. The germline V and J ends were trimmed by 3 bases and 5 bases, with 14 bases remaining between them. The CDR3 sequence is CASSATQGWTEAFF. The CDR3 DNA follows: TGTGCCAGCAGCGCTACGCAGGGGTGGACTGAAGCTTTCTTT.

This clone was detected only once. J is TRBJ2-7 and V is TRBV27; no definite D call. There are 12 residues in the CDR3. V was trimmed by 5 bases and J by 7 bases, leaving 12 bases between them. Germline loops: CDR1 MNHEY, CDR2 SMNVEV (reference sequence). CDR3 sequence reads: CASSRPGREQYF. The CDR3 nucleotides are TGTGCCAGCAGTCGACCCGGTAGGGAGCAGTACTTC.

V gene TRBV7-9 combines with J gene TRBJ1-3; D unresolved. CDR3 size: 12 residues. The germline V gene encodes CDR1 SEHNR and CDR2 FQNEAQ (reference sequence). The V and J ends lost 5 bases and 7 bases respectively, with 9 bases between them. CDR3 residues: CASSPPSNTIYF. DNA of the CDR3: TGTGCCAGCAGCCCCCCGAGCAACACCATATATTTT.

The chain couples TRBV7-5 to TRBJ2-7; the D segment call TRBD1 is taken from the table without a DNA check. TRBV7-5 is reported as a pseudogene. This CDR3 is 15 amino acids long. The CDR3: CARSLPLTGIGEQYF. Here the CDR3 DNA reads TGTGCCAGAAGCTTACCCCTGACAGGAATCGGCGAGCAGTACTTC.

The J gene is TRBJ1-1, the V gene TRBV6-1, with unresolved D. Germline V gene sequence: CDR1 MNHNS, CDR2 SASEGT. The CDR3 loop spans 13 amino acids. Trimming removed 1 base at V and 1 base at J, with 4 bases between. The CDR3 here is CASSEGENTEAFF. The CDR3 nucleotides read TGTGCCAGCAGTGAAGGTGAGAACACTGAAGCTTTCTTT.

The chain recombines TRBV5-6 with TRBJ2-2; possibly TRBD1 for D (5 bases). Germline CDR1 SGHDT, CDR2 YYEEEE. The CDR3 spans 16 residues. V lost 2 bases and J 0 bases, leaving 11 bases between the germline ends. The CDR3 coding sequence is TGTGCCAGCAGCTTTTTCGACAGATCGAACACCGGGGAGCTGTTTTTT. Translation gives CASSFFDRSNTGELFF.

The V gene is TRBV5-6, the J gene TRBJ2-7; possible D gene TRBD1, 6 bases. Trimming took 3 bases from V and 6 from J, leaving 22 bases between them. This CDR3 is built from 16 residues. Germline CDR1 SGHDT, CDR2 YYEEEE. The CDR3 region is CASSWNGGVPTGEQYF. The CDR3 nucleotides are TGTGCCAGCAGCTGGAATGGGGGCGTACCCACAGGCGAGCAGTACTTC. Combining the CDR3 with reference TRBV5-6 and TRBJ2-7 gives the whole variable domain DAGVTQSPTHLIKTRGQQVTLRCSPKSGHDTVSWYQQALGQGPQFIFQYYEEEERQRGNFPDRFSGHQFPNYSSELNVNALLLGDSALYLCASSWNGGVPTGEQYFGPGTRLTVT.